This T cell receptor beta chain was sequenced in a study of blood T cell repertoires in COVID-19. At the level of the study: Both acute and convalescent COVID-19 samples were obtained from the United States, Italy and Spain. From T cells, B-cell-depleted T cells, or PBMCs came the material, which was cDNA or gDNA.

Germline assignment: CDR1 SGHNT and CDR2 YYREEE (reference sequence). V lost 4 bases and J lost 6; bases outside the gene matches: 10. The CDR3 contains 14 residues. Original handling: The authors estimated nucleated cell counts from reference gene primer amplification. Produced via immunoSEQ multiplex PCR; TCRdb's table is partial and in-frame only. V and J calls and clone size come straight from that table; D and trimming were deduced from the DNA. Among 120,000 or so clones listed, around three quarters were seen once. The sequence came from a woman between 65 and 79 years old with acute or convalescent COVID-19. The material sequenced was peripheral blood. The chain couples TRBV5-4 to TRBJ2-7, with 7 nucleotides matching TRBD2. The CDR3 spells CASSKNEAGREQYF. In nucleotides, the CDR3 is TGTGCCAGCAGCAAAAACGAAGCGGGACGCGAGCAGTACTTC.